The 31 T cell receptor beta chains in this list originate from one sample, sequenced in a study of blood T cells in healthy people across ages. A sample-barcoded 5' primer and a J-beta primer mix were used in a second PCR of about 7 to 12 cycles. TCRdb re-derived calls from the 5' RACE reads in MiXCR, one entry per CDR3 protein. The table lists about 1.4 million distinct CDR3 sequences, 59% of them singletons. Sequencing was done on a sample of blood. These receptor sequences come from a man younger than 30 in good health.

J is TRBJ2-1 and V is TRBV3-1, with D possibly being TRBD2 (5 bases). The CDR3 runs to 17 residues. The V end lost 1 base, the J end lost 7 bases, and 20 bases lay between the germline ends. Germline values: CDR1 LGHDT, CDR2 YNNKEL (reference sequence). CDR3 region: CASSQVSGGRSGNEQFF. The CDR3, as DNA: TGTGCCAGCAGCCAAGTAAGTGGAGGCAGGAGCGGTAATGAGCAGTTCTTC.

V and J are TRBV4-3 and TRBJ2-1; D not resolved. From germline, CDR1 is LGHNA and CDR2 YSLEER. CDR3 length equals 14 residues. Trimming shortened V by 0 bases and J by 8 bases, and 11 bases separated the two germline ends. CDR3 residues: CASSQELLVDEQFF. The DNA of the CDR3 is TGCGCCAGCAGCCAAGAATTGCTAGTCGATGAGCAGTTCTTC.

This chain connects TRBV5-1 to TRBJ1-1; 11 bases are a match to TRBD1. With 3 bases clipped from V and 4 bases from J, the junction kept 5 bases outside the gene matches. The CDR3 runs 15 residues. Germline CDR1 reads SGHRS; CDR2 reads YFSETQ. CDR3 amino acids: CASSSSGTGGTEAFF. CDR3 sequence (DNA): TGCGCCAGCAGCTCGTCCGGGACAGGGGGCACTGAAGCTTTCTTT.

The chain joins TRBV4-1 to TRBJ2-1; TRBD2 aligns across 7 bases. The CDR3 sequence is 13 residues long. Germline CDR1 reads MGHRA; CDR2 reads YSYEKL. Trimming at V came to 2 bases and at J to 10 bases, leaving 5 bases not matched to a gene. The CDR3 DNA sequence: TGCGCCAGCAGCCAACGAGCCGGGAGGGAGCAGTTCTTC. Translation gives CASSQRAGREQFF.

This clonotype was observed a few times. The rearrangement links TRBV27 to TRBJ2-3; no definite D call. Germline values: CDR1 MNHEY, CDR2 SMNVEV (reference sequence). The CDR3 consists of 14 residues. V lost 5 bases and J lost 6, with 15 bases in between. CDR3 sequence (DNA): TGTGCCAGCAGTCTATTAGACCAAGGCGATACGCAGTATTTT. Amino acids: CASSLLDQGDTQYF.

The chain recombines TRBV3-1 with TRBJ2-4, with a weak D call TRBD2 (5 bases). Trimming shortened V by 6 bases and J by 0 bases, and 15 bases separated the two germline ends. The CDR3 extends over 16 amino acids. Germline CDR1 LGHDT, CDR2 YNNKEL (reference sequence). Here the CDR3 DNA reads TGTGCCAGCAGTTTTGGACTGCGAGTAGCCAAAAACATTCAGTACTTC. Its protein is CASSFGLRVAKNIQYF.

The chain combines TRBV5-1 with TRBJ2-7, with 7 bases aligning to TRBD2. The germline V gene encodes CDR1 SGHRS and CDR2 YFSETQ. This CDR3 region has 14 residues. V shed 2 bases and J 7 bases; nucleotides not matched to a gene: 9. CDR3 DNA: TGCGCCAGCAGCTTCGCGGGAGCCCCCCATGAGCAGTACTTC. It encodes CASSFAGAPHEQYF. Full variable domain (missing parts from reference TRBV5-1 and TRBJ2-7): KAGVTQTPRYLIKTRGQQVTLSCSPISGHRSVSWYQQTPGQGLQFLFEYFSETQRNKGNFPGRFSGRQFSNSRSEMNVSTLELGDSALYLCASSFAGAPHEQYFGPGTRLTVT.

This clonotype was seen only a few times. This sequence joins TRBV4-1 and TRBJ2-1, with 11 bases identical to TRBD2. The J segment lost 7 bases and the V segment lost 0 bases, leaving 5 bases of the junction unmatched. The V gene's germline CDR1 is MGHRA and CDR2 YSYEKL. The CDR3 has 16 residues. The CDR3 DNA reads as TGCGCCAGCAGCCAAGAGCCTTTAGCGGGGGGGAATGAGCAGTTCTTC. This gives the protein CASSQEPLAGGNEQFF.

As concerns this clonotype: One junction end disagrees with the germline gene, perhaps due to a read error. The CDR3 DNA sequence: TGTGCCAGCAGTATAAGGTACGAGCAGTACTTC. Amino acid sequence: CASSIRYEQYF. This chain connects TRBV5-1 to TRBJ2-7, with D hard to call. Germline-derived CDR1 and CDR2 are SGHRS and YFSETQ. There are 11 residues in the CDR3.

The CDR3 sequence: CASSAWGTSYNEQFF. CDR3 DNA: TGTGCCAGCAGCGCCTGGGGGACCTCCTACAATGAGCAGTTCTTC. This chain links TRBV11-3 with TRBJ2-1; D tentatively fits TRBD1 or TRBD2 (5 bases each). CDR3 length: 15 residues. The V end was cut by 5 bases, the J end by 0 bases, with 11 bases between. Germline CDR1 reads SGHNT; CDR2 reads YENEEA.

The chain recombines TRBV4-1 with TRBJ2-1; TRBD2 matches at 11 bases. J lost 3 bases, V lost 1 base, and 11 bases had no gene match. There are 19 residues in the CDR3. In germline, CDR1 is MGHRA, CDR2 YSYEKL. CDR3 nucleotides: TGCGCCAGCAGCCAAGTAGCCCAAACTAGCGGGAGAGACTACAATGAGCAGTTCTTC. It yields the protein CASSQVAQTSGRDYNEQFF.

The V and J genes are TRBV4-1 and TRBJ2-3; TRBD2 matches at 7 bases. Germline values: CDR1 MGHRA, CDR2 YSYEKL. This CDR3 spans 16 amino acids. Trimming cost V 4 bases and J 2 bases; bases outside gene matches: 9. CDR3 coding DNA: TGCGCCAGCAGCCGGCTCGCGGGACTAAACACAGATACGCAGTATTTT. This encodes CASSRLAGLNTDTQYF.

The chain uses TRBV11-3 and TRBJ2-1, with 12 bases identical to TRBD2. Germline loops: CDR1 SGHNT, CDR2 YENEEA. V trimming: 6 bases; J trimming: 13 bases; junction bases outside the gene matches: 4. The CDR3 is 12 residues long. CDR3 coding DNA: TGTGCCAGCAGTACTAGCGGGGGGACTCAGTTCTTC. As protein: CASSTSGGTQFF.

The chain couples TRBV12-3 or TRBV12-4 to TRBJ1-4; D gene unclear. The V end was cut by 2 bases, the J end by 7 bases, with 5 bases between. CDR3 length: 12 residues. CDR3: CASSLSSEKLFF. CDR3 sequence (DNA): TGTGCCAGCAGTTTATCTAGTGAAAAACTGTTTTTT.

This chain's CDR3 is CASRDLAGGNQETQYF. As DNA, the CDR3 is TGCGCCAGCAGGGACCTAGCGGGGGGCAACCAAGAGACCCAGTACTTC. The chain has TRBV4-1 and TRBJ2-4; 11 bases fit TRBD2. The J call may be incorrect, as the DNA end agrees better with TRBJ2-5. Germline V gene sequence: CDR1 MGHRA, CDR2 YSYEKL. This CDR3 is 16 amino acids long.

This sequence joins TRBV6-2 or TRBV6-3 and TRBJ2-7; D may be TRBD2 (5 bases). Near its end, the DNA agrees better with TRBJ2-5, so the J call may be wrong. The CDR3 loop spans 15 amino acids. CDR1 is MNHEY, CDR2 SVGEGT, per germline. CDR3 sequence: CASRPAREGIETQYF. CDR3 nucleotides: TGTGCCAGCCGACCCGCTCGGGAAGGGATCGAGACCCAGTACTTC.

The chain uses TRBV7-6 and TRBJ2-7; 10 bases map to TRBD2. Germline values: CDR1 SGHVS, CDR2 FNYEAQ. The CDR3 is 15 residues long. Trimming took 4 bases from V and 3 from J; bases not matched to a gene: 6. CDR3 in amino acids: CASSSKRGGFYEQYF. CDR3 nucleotide sequence: TGTGCCAGCAGCTCAAAGCGGGGGGGCTTCTACGAGCAGTACTTC.

This clonotype showed up just a few times. The chain is built from TRBV4-1 and TRBJ1-2; 7 bases agree with TRBD1. Trimming cost V 2 bases and J 4 bases; bases outside gene matches: 7. The CDR3 length is 15 residues. Germline CDR1 reads MGHRA; CDR2 reads YSYEKL. Here the CDR3 reads CASSQQGGRSYGYTF. CDR3 in DNA: TGCGCCAGCAGCCAACAGGGGGGCCGAAGCTATGGCTACACCTTC.

A word on this clonotype: One junction end does not reproduce the germline sequence, and a read error may be involved. The chain combines TRBV11-2 with TRBJ2-7; tentative D call: TRBD1 (6 bases). This CDR3 comprises 15 residues. In germline, CDR1 is SGHAT, CDR2 FQNNGV. CDR3 sequence reads: CASSVDQGNDYEQYF. The CDR3 region has the DNA TGTGCCAGCAGCGTAGACCAGGGGAATGACTACGAGCAGTACTTC.

Only a few counts were recorded for this clonotype. The rearrangement links TRBV20-1 to TRBJ2-5; TRBD2 is a possible D gene (6 bases). The CDR3 spans 14 residues. Germline V gives CDR1 DFQATT, CDR2 SNEGSKA (reference sequence). The ends were cut back, 1 base at V and 2 bases at J, with 11 bases in the middle. The CDR3: CSARVAGIQETQYF. As DNA, the CDR3 is TGCAGTGCTAGAGTTGCGGGGATACAAGAGACCCAGTACTTC.

This clonotype turned up a few times. This chain connects TRBV6-5 to TRBJ1-5, with TRBD1 matching over 7 bases. The CDR3 has 15 amino acids. V lost 6 bases to trimming and J lost 0 bases; unmatched junction nucleotides: 5. CDR1 is MNHEY and CDR2 is SVGAGI in the germline V gene. The CDR3 DNA sequence: TGTGCCAGCAGACTCGACAGGGCTAGCAATCAGCCCCAGCATTTT. Translation: CASRLDRASNQPQHF.

The chain joins TRBV7-6 to TRBJ2-7; a weak D match, TRBD1 (6 bases). The CDR3 runs to 16 residues. CDR1 and CDR2 from the germline V gene are SGHVS and FNYEAQ. V was trimmed by 5 bases and J by 2 bases, leaving 19 bases between them. The chain's CDR3 is CASSELTGMGPYEQYF. CDR3 coding DNA: TGTGCCAGCAGCGAACTTACAGGGATGGGTCCCTACGAGCAGTACTTC.

The chain recombines TRBV6-5 with TRBJ2-1; 7 nucleotides align to TRBD1. The CDR3 is 14 amino acids. Looked up from germline, CDR1 is MNHEY and CDR2 is SVGAGI. V gave up 5 bases and J gave up 9 bases; unmatched junction bases: 10. CDR3 amino acids: CASSQTDRAGEQFF. The CDR3 region has the DNA TGTGCCAGCAGTCAGACAGACAGGGCAGGTGAGCAGTTCTTC.

The genes are TRBV28 and TRBJ2-3, with 8 bases that match TRBD1. In germline, CDR1 is MDHEN, CDR2 SYDVKM. V lost 4 bases and J lost 4; bases outside the gene matches: 13. The CDR3 consists of 17 residues. CDR3 sequence reads: CASSSRDRIGLADTQYF. CDR3 coding DNA: TGTGCCAGCAGTTCCAGGGACAGGATAGGATTGGCAGATACGCAGTATTTT.

This clonotype was seen only a few times. The chain carries TRBV7-9 and TRBJ2-7; D tentatively reads TRBD1 or TRBD2 (5 bases each). V was clipped by 5 bases and J by 3 bases, with 8 bases between them. The germline CDR1 and CDR2 sequences are SEHNR and FQNEAQ (reference sequence). The CDR3 contains 12 residues. CDR3 nucleotides: TGTGCCAGCAGCCGGGGCCTCTACGAGCAGTACTTC. Translated, it gives CASSRGLYEQYF. Full variable domain (outside the CDR3, taken from reference TRBV7-9 and TRBJ2-7): DTGVSQNPRHKITKRGQNVTFRCDPISEHNRLYWYRQTLGQGPEFLTYFQNEAQLEKSRLLSDRFSAERPKGSFSTLEIQRTEQGDSAMYLCASSRGLYEQYFGPGTRLTVT.

V usage is TRBV20-1 and J usage is TRBJ1-1; D is unresolved. CDR1 DFQATT and CDR2 SNEGSKA come from the germline V gene (reference sequence). The CDR3 extends over 14 amino acids. Trimming pared 6 bases from V and 0 bases from J, leaving 14 bases between. The CDR3 is CSAEDPLMNTEAFF. The CDR3 coding sequence is TGCAGTGCGGAGGACCCGTTGATGAACACTGAAGCTTTCTTT.

V and J are TRBV12-3 or TRBV12-4 and TRBJ1-2, with D tentatively TRBD1 (6 bases). There are 13 residues in the CDR3. Trimming stripped 4 bases from V and 6 bases from J, with 12 bases between. CDR3 sequence (DNA): TGTGCCAGCAGTTGGACAGAGACTGATGGCTACACCTTC. This gives the protein CASSWTETDGYTF.

This clonotype was detected once. This chain joins TRBV27 and TRBJ1-1, with D possibly being TRBD1 (5 bases). This CDR3 has 11 amino acids. V dropped 2 bases and J dropped 10 bases, with 8 bases sitting between them. Germline CDR1 and CDR2: MNHEY and SMNVEV (reference sequence). The CDR3 loop is CASSLAGLAFF. The CDR3 nucleotides are TGTGCCAGCAGTTTAGCGGGGCTAGCTTTCTTT.

This chain uses TRBV11-2 with TRBJ2-7; D may match TRBD1 or TRBD2 (5 bases each). The CDR3 loop spans 16 amino acids. Deletions cut 0 bases from V and 3 bases from J, with 15 bases between. The germline V gene has CDR1 SGHAT and CDR2 FQNNGV. CDR3 DNA sequence: TGTGCCAGCAGCTTAGATCCCCAGGGAGTAGACTACGAGCAGTACTTC. It specifies CASSLDPQGVDYEQYF.

The chain has TRBV6-4 and TRBJ2-3; D is unclear. Germline lookup yields CDR1 MRHNA and CDR2 SNTAGT. The V end was cut by 0 bases, the J end by 2 bases, with 12 bases between. The CDR3 totals 16 residues. The CDR3 is CASSDSYELNTDTQYF. The DNA for the CDR3 is TGTGCCAGCAGTGACTCCTACGAACTAAACACAGATACGCAGTATTTT.

In regard to this clonotype: Being one base from a much bigger clone, this may be a read error. This chain joins TRBV7-2 and TRBJ2-7; D call uncertain. The germline V gene has CDR1 SGHTA and CDR2 FQGNSA. This CDR3 region has 13 residues. The CDR3 is CASSVARTYEQYF. CDR3 bases: TGTGCCAGCAGCGTAGCCAGGACCTACGAGCAGTACTTC.